The 26 T cell receptor beta chains below all came from one sample that was sequenced in a study of blood T cells in healthy people across ages. With a J-beta primer mix and a sample-barcoded 5' primer, a second PCR ran about 6 to 11 cycles. Each CDR3 protein is one row after TCRdb ran MiXCR on the 5' RACE reads. The table has approximately 700,000 distinct CDR3 sequences, approximately 31% seen once; the top ten hold about 16%. The material sequenced was blood. These receptors were taken from a woman older than 75 in good health.

CDR3: CASSLEDRGGTEAFF. Here the CDR3 DNA reads TGTGCCAGCAGCTTGGAGGACAGGGGGGGCACTGAAGCTTTCTTT. This sequence joins TRBV5-6 and TRBJ1-1, with TRBD1 identical over 10 bases. This CDR3 region has 15 residues. V was pared by 0 bases and J by 4 bases, with 3 bases of the junction left unmatched. From germline, CDR1 is SGHDT and CDR2 YYEEEE. Complete variable domain (other parts from reference TRBV5-6 and TRBJ1-1): DAGVTQSPTHLIKTRGQQVTLRCSPKSGHDTVSWYQQALGQGPQFIFQYYEEEERQRGNFPDRFSGHQFPNYSSELNVNALLLGDSALYLCASSLEDRGGTEAFFGQGTRLTVV.

This clonotype was observed many times. The V gene is TRBV20-1, the J gene TRBJ2-5; 12 bases fit TRBD2. Germline V gene lookup returns CDR1 DFQATT and CDR2 SNEGSKA (reference sequence). This CDR3 is 20 amino acids long. After removal of 5 bases from V and 0 bases from J, the junction contained 19 bases not matched to a gene. CDR3 amino acids: CSAVRTSGAAVFPYQETQYF. In DNA form, the CDR3 reads TGCAGTGCTGTTCGGACTAGCGGGGCCGCCGTTTTTCCGTACCAAGAGACCCAGTACTTC.

This clonotype has at least ten counts. CDR3 protein: CASSPRGNIQYF. The CDR3 DNA reads TGTGCCAGCAGCCCCCGGGGGAACATTCAGTACTTC. The rearrangement joins TRBV7-9 to TRBJ2-4, with D tentatively TRBD2 (6 bases). Trimming pared 5 bases from V and 7 bases from J, leaving 9 bases between. From germline, CDR1 is SEHNR and CDR2 FQNEAQ (reference sequence). The length of the CDR3 is 12 residues.

Many counts were recorded for this clonotype. V gene TRBV7-2 combines with J gene TRBJ2-3, with a possible D match to TRBD2 (5 bases). The CDR3 spans 15 residues. From germline, CDR1 is SGHTA and CDR2 FQGNSA. Between the trimmed V and J ends, which lost 5 bases and 1 base, there was a span of 13 bases. CDR3 in DNA: TGTGCCAGCAGCCTTTCGGGATCTGGCACAGATACGCAGTATTTT. Amino acid sequence: CASSLSGSGTDTQYF. Filled out from reference TRBV7-2 and TRBJ2-3, the complete variable domain reads GAGVSQSPSNKVTEKGKDVELRCDPISGHTALYWYRQSLGQGLEFLIYFQGNSAPDKSGLPSDRFSAERTGGSVSTLTIQRTQQEDSAVYLCASSLSGSGTDTQYFGPGTRLTVL.

J is TRBJ2-7 and V is TRBV6-2 or TRBV6-3; the match to TRBD2 covers 7 bases. V lost 3 bases to trimming and J lost 0 bases; unmatched junction nucleotides: 2. Looked up from germline, CDR1 is MNHEY and CDR2 is SVGEGT. The CDR3 has 14 residues. CDR3 region: CASSYAGDSYEQYF. CDR3 in DNA: TGTGCCAGCAGTTATGCGGGGGACTCCTACGAGCAGTACTTC.

This clonotype was seen ten or more times. The V call is TRBV11-3, the J call TRBJ2-5; 14 nucleotides match TRBD2. V shed 4 bases and J 3 bases; nucleotides not matched to a gene: 13. The CDR3 has 19 residues. The germline gives CDR1 SGHNT, CDR2 YENEEA. The CDR3 here is CASSYIPGLAGVSEETQYF. CDR3 in DNA: TGTGCCAGCAGCTATATTCCGGGACTAGCGGGGGTCTCGGAAGAGACCCAGTACTTC.

There are many counts of this clonotype. The gene calls are TRBV9 and TRBJ2-5, with D tentatively TRBD1 (6 bases). The CDR3 has 17 amino acids. Trimming removed 0 bases at V and 1 base at J, with 16 bases between. CDR1 SGDLS and CDR2 YYNGEE come from the germline V gene. CDR3 amino acids: CASSVASGHLPQETQYF. CDR3 in DNA: TGTGCCAGCAGCGTAGCGTCGGGACACCTACCCCAAGAGACCCAGTACTTC.

V gene TRBV2 combines with J gene TRBJ1-2, with 8 bases fitting TRBD1. The CDR3 spans 15 residues. Germline trimming cut 6 bases from V and 8 bases from J; bases unmatched to any gene: 14. Germline-derived CDR1 and CDR2 are SNHLY and FYNNEI. The CDR3 region is CASSARTGGIYGYTF. In DNA form, the CDR3 reads TGTGCCAGCAGCGCACGTACAGGGGGGATTTACGGCTACACCTTC.

This clonotype was recorded many times. The chain recombines TRBV7-9 with TRBJ1-1, with 8 bases that match TRBD1. CDR3 length: 13 amino acids. With V trimmed by 6 bases and J by 3 bases, 3 bases remained unmatched. Germline CDR1 reads SEHNR; CDR2 reads FQNEAQ (reference sequence). CDR3 residues: CASSKQGDTEAFF. CDR3 coding DNA: TGTGCCAGCAGTAAACAGGGGGACACTGAAGCTTTCTTT. Based on the CDR3 plus reference TRBV7-9 and TRBJ1-1, the full variable domain is DTGVSQNPRHKITKRGQNVTFRCDPISEHNRLYWYRQTLGQGPEFLTYFQNEAQLEKSRLLSDRFSAERPKGSFSTLEIQRTEQGDSAMYLCASSKQGDTEAFFGQGTRLTVV.

This clonotype was observed many times. The CDR3 DNA follows: TGCGCCAGCAGCTACCCAGGGGATGGGGATACGCAGTATTTT. This translates into CASSYPGDGDTQYF. V usage is TRBV5-1 and J usage is TRBJ2-3; possible D gene TRBD1, 6 bases. Germline V gene lookup returns CDR1 SGHRS and CDR2 YFSETQ. Trimming took 3 bases from V and 6 from J, leaving 14 bases between them. This CDR3 region has 14 residues.

This clonotype has at least ten counts. The V gene is TRBV4-1, the J gene TRBJ2-7; D might be TRBD1 (6 bases). From germline, CDR1 is MGHRA and CDR2 YSYEKL. The CDR3 spans 15 residues. V lost 3 bases to trimming and J lost 4 bases, with 16 bases between them. CDR3 amino acids: CASSHVRGKSYEQYF. The CDR3 region has the DNA TGCGCCAGCAGCCACGTCAGGGGAAAGTCTTACGAGCAGTACTTC.

This clonotype occurred many times. The chain combines TRBV5-1 with TRBJ2-1, with 15 bases matching TRBD2. The CDR3 extends over 16 amino acids. J gave up 8 bases and V 1 base, and 4 bases lay outside the gene matches. Looked up from germline, CDR1 is SGHRS and CDR2 is YFSETQ. Here the CDR3 DNA reads TGCGCCAGCAGCTTGACGGGACTAGCGGGGGGACATGAGCAGTTCTTC. It codes for CASSLTGLAGGHEQFF.

This clonotype was counted at least ten times. The chain links TRBV10-3 to TRBJ2-3, with 10 bases matching TRBD2. There are 18 residues in the CDR3. The J segment lost 0 bases and the V segment lost 4 bases, leaving 10 bases of the junction unmatched. Germline-derived CDR1 and CDR2 are ENHRY and SYGVKD. This CDR3 reads CAISVRSGGPSSTDTQYF. The CDR3 nucleotides read TGTGCCATCAGTGTTCGTAGCGGGGGGCCTTCTAGCACAGATACGCAGTATTTT.

The chain carries TRBV6-2 or TRBV6-3 and TRBJ2-1, with D possibly TRBD1 on 5 matching bases. The CDR3 length is 14 residues. Germline CDR1 MNHEY, CDR2 SVGEGT. With 2 bases removed from V and 2 bases from J, the gap between germline ends came to 7 bases. CDR3 sequence (DNA): TGTGCCAGCAGTTACGGGGCAGCCTACAATGAGCAGTTCTTC. Its protein product is CASSYGAAYNEQFF.

The chain links TRBV6-5 to TRBJ1-5; D unclear. The CDR3 totals 15 residues. V was pared by 0 bases and J by 0 bases, with 6 bases between. Germline CDR1 reads MNHEY; CDR2 reads SVGAGI. The CDR3 DNA sequence: TGTGCCAGCAGTTACTCCGTTGGTAGCAATCAGCCCCAGCATTTT. It yields the protein CASSYSVGSNQPQHF.

The V gene is TRBV20-1, the J gene TRBJ1-1, with D unresolved. The CDR3 has 12 amino acids. The ends were cut back, 5 bases at V and 3 bases at J, with 10 bases in the middle. Germline lookup yields CDR1 DFQATT and CDR2 SNEGSKA (reference sequence). CDR3 nucleotides: TGCAGTGCTGTGGGATCGGACACTGAAGCTTTCTTT. Translation gives CSAVGSDTEAFF.

This clonotype occurred many times. The gene calls are TRBV7-9 and TRBJ1-1; D is perhaps TRBD1 (5 bases). The CDR3 contains 14 residues. V was shortened by 2 bases and J by 4 bases, with 11 bases between the two germline ends. In germline, CDR1 is SEHNR, CDR2 FQNEAQ (reference sequence). The CDR3 spells CASSLTGVSTEAFF. The CDR3 DNA reads TGTGCCAGCAGCTTAACGGGGGTGAGCACTGAAGCTTTCTTT. Combining the CDR3 with reference TRBV7-9 and TRBJ1-1 gives the whole variable domain DTGVSQNPRHKITKRGQNVTFRCDPISEHNRLYWYRQTLGQGPEFLTYFQNEAQLEKSRLLSDRFSAERPKGSFSTLEIQRTEQGDSAMYLCASSLTGVSTEAFFGQGTRLTVV.

This clonotype was seen a few times. This rearrangement joins TRBV9 to TRBJ1-5; 8 bases agree with TRBD1. Germline V CDR1 and CDR2: SGDLS, YYNGEE. The CDR3 spans 15 residues. The V gene end was trimmed by 2 bases and the J gene end by 3 bases; junction bases not matched to a gene: 4. CDR3 nucleotides: TGTGCCAGCAGCGTGGAGGACAGGGCCAATCAGCCCCAGCATTTT. It yields the protein CASSVEDRANQPQHF. The whole variable domain, remainder taken from reference TRBV9 and TRBJ1-5, is DSGVTQTPKHLITATGQRVTLRCSPRSGDLSVYWYQQSLDQGLQFLIQYYNGEERAKGNILERFSAQQFPDLHSELNLSSLELGDSALYFCASSVEDRANQPQHFGDGTRLSIL.

The chain combines TRBV5-6 with TRBJ2-1; 11 bases match TRBD2. CDR1 is SGHDT, CDR2 YYEEEE, per germline. There are 17 residues in the CDR3. V trimming: 4 bases; J trimming: 2 bases; junction bases outside the gene matches: 8. CDR3 loop: CASSLTSSGGPYNEQFF. The CDR3 coding sequence is TGTGCCAGCAGCCTGACATCTAGCGGGGGGCCCTACAATGAGCAGTTCTTC.

This clonotype has a count of ten or more. The V call is TRBV7-2, the J call TRBJ2-3, with 8 bases identical to TRBD2. CDR1 is SGHTA and CDR2 is FQGNSA in the germline V gene. The length of the CDR3 is 15 residues. V was clipped by 4 bases and J by 6 bases; unmatched bases: 9. The CDR3 sequence is CASSSSSGGHDTQYF. For the CDR3, the DNA is TGTGCCAGCAGCTCCTCGAGCGGGGGACACGATACGCAGTATTTT.

This clonotype came up a few times. The chain links TRBV14 to TRBJ2-4; D gene ambiguous. The DNA matches TRBJ2-7 better at its end, which makes the J call doubtful. Germline-derived CDR1 and CDR2 are SGHDN and FVKESK. This CDR3 has 12 amino acids. This CDR3 is CASSPANYEQYF. CDR3 sequence (DNA): TGTGCCAGCAGCCCCGCGAACTACGAGCAGTACTTC.

The count of this clonotype is one. The chain has TRBV15 and TRBJ2-4; weak D call: TRBD2 (5 bases). The closer fit of TRBJ2-7 to the DNA end suggests the J call may be wrong. Germline CDR1 is LNHNV and CDR2 is YYDKDF (reference sequence). The CDR3 is 14 residues long. DNA for the CDR3: TGTGCCACCAGCAGAGATCGACGGGACTACGAGCAGTACTTC. Protein: CATSRDRRDYEQYF.

Only a few counts were recorded for this clonotype. Since a much larger clone is just one base distant, this may be a read error. The J gene is TRBJ2-7, the V gene TRBV5-5; perhaps TRBD1 as D (5 bases). The CDR3 length is 15 residues. The germline V and J ends were trimmed by 1 base and 3 bases, with 14 bases remaining between them. Germline V gene data show CDR1 as SGHKS and CDR2 as YYEKEE (reference sequence). CDR3 loop: CASSLSVRAGYEQYF. CDR3 nucleotide sequence: TGTGCCAGCAGCTTGTCGGTCAGGGCTGGCTACGAGCAGTACTTC.

This clonotype was observed at least ten times. The gene calls are TRBV6-1 and TRBJ2-5, with no clear D. This CDR3 comprises 15 residues. Germline V gene data show CDR1 as MNHNS and CDR2 as SASEGT. V was cut by 2 bases and J by 5 bases, with 15 bases left in between. CDR3 sequence reads: CASSERPTLRETQYF. In DNA, the CDR3 is TGTGCCAGCAGTGAACGACCTACTCTGCGGGAGACCCAGTACTTC.

Details on this clonotype: It may be a read error: a sequence one base away is much more abundant. The rearrangement joins TRBV4-3 to TRBJ1-1, with D hard to call. CDR3 length: 15 amino acids. Trimming stripped 1 base from V and 2 bases from J, with 11 bases between. Germline-derived CDR1 and CDR2 are LGHNA and YSLEER. The CDR3 reads CASSQGDQRNTEAFF. The CDR3, as DNA: TGCGCCAGCAGCCAAGGGGATCAGAGAAACACTGAAGCTTTCTTT.

The rearrangement links TRBV20-1 to TRBJ2-7, with D possibly being TRBD1 (6 bases). Germline V gene lookup returns CDR1 DFQATT and CDR2 SNEGSKA (reference sequence). The CDR3 totals 13 residues. The V end was cut by 6 bases, the J end by 0 bases, with 12 bases between. The DNA of the CDR3 is TGCAGTGCGAGGACAGCAAGCTCCTACGAGCAGTACTTC. Translation: CSARTASSYEQYF.